This TCR beta chain was identified during a study of T cell responses to AZD1222 COVID-19 vaccine. Study-level points and caveats: Dominant CD4 TCR responses targeted spike regions 160-218 and 743-854. Baseline seropositivity characterized only a handful of AZD1222 recipients. There were repertoire samples only from the period after the peak T cell response.

This CDR3 region has 14 residues. Germline CDR1 reads SEHNR; CDR2 reads FQNEAQ (reference sequence). The V segment lost 5 bases and the J segment 6 bases; nucleotides outside the gene matches: 7. Clones were sequenced by immunoSEQ multiplex PCR, and TCRdb holds only the in-frame ones, with some missing. The table has fewer than 200,000 clones, over 80% seen once. Note on this clone: Its antigen is currently unknown.

The rearrangement uses TRBV7-9 and TRBJ1-2; 9 bases line up with TRBD1. The sample consisted of peripheral blood, taken on day 0 of AZD1222 vaccination. The receptor's source is an adult in good health. The CDR3: CASSPRTGADGYTF. The CDR3 DNA reads TGTGCCAGCAGCCCCAGGACAGGGGCTGATGGCTACACCTTC.